The 13 T cell receptor beta chains below all came from one sample that was sequenced in a study of T cell responses to AZD1222 COVID-19 vaccine. TCRdb keeps only in-frame clones here, not all; method: immunoSEQ multiplex PCR. The table includes roughly 120,000 clones, about 87% detected once. Sequences were derived from peripheral blood, sampled 28 days after the second AZD1222 dose. These receptor sequences come from an adult who received the AZD1222 COVID-19 vaccine.

This chain links TRBV9 with TRBJ2-5; no definite D call. The CDR3 runs 15 residues. Between the trimmed V and J ends, which lost 0 bases and 1 base, there was a span of 10 bases. Per germline, CDR1 SGDLS and CDR2 YYNGEE. CDR3 residues: CASSVGSSRQETQYF. CDR3 nucleotide sequence: TGTGCCAGCAGCGTAGGGAGTAGCCGCCAAGAGACCCAGTACTTC.

This clone was observed once. The chain's CDR3 is CASSYRSGFVTEAFF. The CDR3 DNA reads TGTGCCAGCAGTTACAGGAGTGGTTTTGTCACTGAAGCTTTCTTT. J is TRBJ1-1 and V is TRBV6-2 or TRBV6-3; no clear D. This CDR3 is built from 15 residues. Trimming stripped 2 bases from V and 4 bases from J, with 14 bases between. The germline V gene has CDR1 MNHEY and CDR2 SVGEGT.

This clone was detected only a few times. The same CDR3 can be traced to other DNA sequences in this sample. The chain is built from TRBV18 and TRBJ1-2; D is ambiguous. The germline CDR1 and CDR2 sequences are KGHSH and LQKENI. V gave up 3 bases and J gave up 5 bases, with 13 bases separating them. CDR3 length: 14 amino acids. The CDR3 DNA reads TGTGCCAGCTCACCCCCGACCGAGTCGTATGGCTACACCTTC. This sequence encodes CASSPPTESYGYTF.

Comments on this clone: Germline and junction disagree at one end, which may indicate a read error. The V call is TRBV7-2, the J call TRBJ2-7; 9 nucleotides match TRBD1. The CDR3 is 11 amino acids. Germline V lookup: CDR1 SGHTA, CDR2 FQGNSA. The CDR3 DNA reads TGTGCCAGCAGCTCCGGGACAGGGATTGGCTTC. Residues: CASSSGTGIGF.

The V call is TRBV7-3, the J call TRBJ1-1; D is unresolved. The CDR3 has 13 residues. With 3 bases removed from V and 0 bases from J, the gap between germline ends came to 5 bases. CDR1 and CDR2 from the germline V gene are SGHTA and FQGTGA. The CDR3, as DNA: TGTGCCAGCAGCTTCTCCATGAACACTGAAGCTTTCTTT. Translation gives CASSFSMNTEAFF.

V gene TRBV27 combines with J gene TRBJ2-1; 8 positions agree with TRBD2. Germline values: CDR1 MNHEY, CDR2 SMNVEV (reference sequence). The CDR3 has 14 amino acids. V shed 6 bases, J shed 10 bases, and the junction held 11 bases outside the gene matches. The CDR3 region has the DNA TGTGCCAGCAGCCCCATTAGCGGGGCAGGCGAGCAGTTCTTC. Encoded protein: CASSPISGAGEQFF.

The J gene is TRBJ1-6, the V gene TRBV3-1 (or the pseudogene TRBV3-2), with no clear D. The CDR3 has 15 amino acids. V was shortened by 2 bases and J by 6 bases, with 11 bases between the two germline ends. Germline values: CDR1 LGHDT, CDR2 YNNKEL (reference sequence). The CDR3, as DNA: TGTGCCAGCAGCCAACTGGACGGATTTAATTCACCCCTCCACTTT. Amino acid sequence: CASSQLDGFNSPLHF.

The chain employs TRBV13 and TRBJ2-3; D gene uncertain. The V gene lost 3 bases and the J gene lost 0 bases, with 10 bases spanning the gap. Germline assignment: CDR1 PRHDT and CDR2 FYEKMQ (reference sequence). This CDR3 has 15 residues. The CDR3 DNA sequence: TGTGCCAGCAGCTTTCGGCCAACTAGCACAGATACGCAGTATTTT. It yields the protein CASSFRPTSTDTQYF. The entire variable domain, with the rest obtained from reference TRBV13 and TRBJ2-3, is as follows: AAGVIQSPRHLIKEKRETATLKCYPIPRHDTVYWYQQGPGQDPQFLISFYEKMQSDKGSIPDRFSAQQFSDYHSELNMSSLELGDSALYFCASSFRPTSTDTQYFGPGTRLTVL.

The rearrangement uses TRBV7-2 and TRBJ1-1, with 8 bases matching TRBD1. V dropped 1 base and J dropped 2; count of bases not matched to a gene: 9. Germline V gene lookup returns CDR1 SGHTA and CDR2 FQGNSA. The CDR3 is 17 amino acids. CDR3: CASSLVGRGRSNTEAFF. In nucleotides, the CDR3 is TGTGCCAGCAGCTTAGTCGGCAGGGGGCGGTCAAACACTGAAGCTTTCTTT.

J is TRBJ1-6 and V is TRBV27; TRBD1 is a possible D gene (5 bases). In germline, CDR1 is MNHEY, CDR2 SMNVEV (reference sequence). Trimming stripped 2 bases from V and 11 bases from J, with 19 bases between. This CDR3 has 16 residues. This CDR3 reads CASSLTPGSGRPPLHF. The CDR3 DNA sequence: TGTGCCAGCAGTTTAACTCCCGGATCAGGGAGACCACCCCTCCACTTT.

The chain has TRBV5-1 and TRBJ1-2; 9 nucleotides line up with TRBD1. Germline trimming cut 1 base from V and 7 bases from J; bases unmatched to any gene: 8. The germline gives CDR1 SGHRS, CDR2 YFSETQ. CDR3 size: 15 residues. DNA for the CDR3: TGCGCCAGCAGCTTGATGGGACAGGGTGTGGGTGGCTACACCTTC. This translates into CASSLMGQGVGGYTF.

This sequence joins TRBV6-1 and TRBJ1-6; 9 bases line up with TRBD1. Per germline, CDR1 MNHNS and CDR2 SASEGT. This CDR3 spans 15 amino acids. J was trimmed by 7 bases and V by 3 bases; bases with no gene match: 4. CDR3 protein: CASSDGTGKNSPLHF. Here the CDR3 DNA reads TGTGCCAGCAGTGATGGGACAGGGAAAAATTCACCCCTCCACTTT.

This clone occurred a few times. J is TRBJ2-3 and V is TRBV4-2, with D unclear. V was trimmed by 4 bases and J by 3 bases, leaving 11 bases between them. Germline V gene lookup returns CDR1 LGHNA and CDR2 YNFKEQ. The CDR3 is 14 amino acids. The CDR3 nucleotides are TGTGCCAGCAGCCTTGACGATTTTACAGATACGCAGTATTTT. Translation: CASSLDDFTDTQYF.